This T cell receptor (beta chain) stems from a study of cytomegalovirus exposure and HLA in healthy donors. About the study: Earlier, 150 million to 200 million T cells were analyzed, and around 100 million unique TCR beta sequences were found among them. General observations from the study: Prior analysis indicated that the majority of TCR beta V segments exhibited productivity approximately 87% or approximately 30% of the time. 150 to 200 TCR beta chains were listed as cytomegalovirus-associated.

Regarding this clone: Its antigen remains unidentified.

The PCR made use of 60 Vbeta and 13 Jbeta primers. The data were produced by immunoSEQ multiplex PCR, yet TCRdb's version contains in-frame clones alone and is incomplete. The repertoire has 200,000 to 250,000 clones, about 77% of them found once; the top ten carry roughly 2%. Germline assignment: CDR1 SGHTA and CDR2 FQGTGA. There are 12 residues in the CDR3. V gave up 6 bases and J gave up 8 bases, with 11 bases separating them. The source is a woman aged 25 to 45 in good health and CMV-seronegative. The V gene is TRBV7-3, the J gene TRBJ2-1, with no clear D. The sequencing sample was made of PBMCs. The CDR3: CASSDISDEQFF. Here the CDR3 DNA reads TGTGCCAGCAGTGATATTTCGGATGAGCAGTTCTTC.